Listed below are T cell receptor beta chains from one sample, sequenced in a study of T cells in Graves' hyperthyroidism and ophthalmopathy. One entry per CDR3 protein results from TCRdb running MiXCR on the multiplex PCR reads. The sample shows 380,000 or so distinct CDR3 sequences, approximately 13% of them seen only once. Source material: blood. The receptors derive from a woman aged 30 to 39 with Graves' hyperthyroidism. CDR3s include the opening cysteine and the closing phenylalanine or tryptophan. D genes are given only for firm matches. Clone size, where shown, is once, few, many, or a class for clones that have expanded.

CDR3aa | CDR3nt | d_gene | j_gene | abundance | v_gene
CASSPRDTGGYTF | TGTGCCAGCTCACCCCGGGACACCGGAGGCTACACCTTC | . | TRBJ1-2 | . | TRBV18
CSVHGTSGSSYNEQFF | TGCAGTGTCCATGGGACTAGCGGAAGCTCCTACAATGAGCAGTTCTTC | TRBD2 | TRBJ2-1 | many | TRBV20-1
CASSVEGQGGNEQFF | TGTGCCAGCAGCGTAGAGGGACAGGGGGGGAATGAGCAGTTCTTC | TRBD1 | TRBJ2-1 | many | TRBV9
CASSEETGENEQFF | TGTGCCAGCAGTGAGGAGACCGGGGAGAATGAGCAGTTCTTC | . | TRBJ2-1 | many | TRBV2
CASSAQATSSYNSPLHF | TGTGCCAGCAGTGCACAGGCAACTTCCTCCTATAATTCACCCCTCCACTTT | . | TRBJ1-6 | many | TRBV2
CSVVRGRETQYF | TGCAGCGTTGTAAGGGGCCGGGAGACCCAGTACTTC | . | TRBJ2-5 | few | TRBV29-1
CASTIGQGRSKETQYF | TGTGCCAGCACCATAGGACAGGGTCGAAGCAAAGAGACCCAGTACTTC | TRBD1 | TRBJ2-5 | few | TRBV28
CASSAGWGTEIGINTEAFF | TGTGCCAGCAGCGCCGGGTGGGGGACAGAGATCGGGATCAACACTGAAGCTTTCTTT | TRBD1 | TRBJ1-1 | . | TRBV5-6
CASSLLVIGTDTQYF | TGTGCCAGCAGCTTACTGGTTATCGGCACAGATACGCAGTATTTT | . | TRBJ2-3 | few | TRBV7-2
CASSLEGTGHNQPQHF | TGTGCCAGCAGCTTAGAAGGGACAGGGCACAATCAGCCCCAGCATTTT | TRBD1 | TRBJ1-5 | few | TRBV7-8
CATRLQRGETQYF | TGTGCCACCAGGCTACAGAGGGGGGAGACCCAGTACTTC | . | TRBJ2-5 | many | TRBV15
CASSSGSFANQPQHF | TGTGCCAGCAGCTCTGGATCGTTTGCCAATCAGCCCCAGCATTTT | . | TRBJ1-5 | few | TRBV11-2
CASSIDGYGNTIYF | TGTGCCAGTAGTATCGACGGGTATGGAAACACCATATATTTT | . | TRBJ1-3 | many | TRBV19
CASSYLRDRVPYEQYF | TGTGCCAGCAGTTACCTGCGGGACAGGGTACCCTACGAGCAGTACTTC | TRBD1 | TRBJ2-7 | many | TRBV6-6
CASSLAPGPSDTQYF | TGTGCCAGCAGCTTAGCTCCGGGGCCGTCCGATACGCAGTATTTT | . | TRBJ2-3 | many | TRBV7-2
CASSLPSGPYEQYF | TGTGCCAGCAGCCTCCCATCCGGTCCCTACGAGCAGTACTTC | . | TRBJ2-7 | many | TRBV11-2
CASSPGRTGNEQFF | TGTGCCAGCAGCCCGGGACGCACGGGGAATGAGCAGTTCTTC | . | TRBJ2-1 | many | TRBV2
CASSAGRGLYEQFF | TGTGCCAGTAGCGCGGGCAGGGGGCTCTATGAGCAGTTCTTC | TRBD1 | TRBJ2-1 | . | TRBV19
CASRTGTSKNEQFF | TGTGCCAGCAGAACCGGGACTAGTAAAAATGAGCAGTTCTTC | TRBD2 | TRBJ2-1 | many | TRBV28
CASSQSVARHNEQFF | TGTGCCAGCAGCCAATCAGTAGCGAGGCACAATGAGCAGTTCTTC | . | TRBJ2-1 | few | TRBV7-6
CASSVSGREGHNEQFF | TGTGCCAGCAGCGTATCCGGGCGGGAGGGACACAATGAGCAGTTCTTC | TRBD2 | TRBJ2-1 | many | TRBV9
CASSYSRGGTDTQYF | TGTGCCAGCAGTTATTCTCGGGGGGGCACAGATACGCAGTATTTT | TRBD2 | TRBJ2-3 | . | TRBV28